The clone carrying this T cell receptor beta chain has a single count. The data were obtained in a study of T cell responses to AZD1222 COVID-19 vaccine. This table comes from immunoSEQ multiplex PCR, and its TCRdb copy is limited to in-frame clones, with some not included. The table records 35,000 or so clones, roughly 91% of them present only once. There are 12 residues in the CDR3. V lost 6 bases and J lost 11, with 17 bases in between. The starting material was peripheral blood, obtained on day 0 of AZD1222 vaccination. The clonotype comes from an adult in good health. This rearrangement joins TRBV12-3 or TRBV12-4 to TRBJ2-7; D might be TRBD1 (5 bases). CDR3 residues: CASSTKKGQEYF. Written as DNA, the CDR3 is TGTGCCAGCAGCACAAAAAAGGGGCAGGAGTACTTC.